Sequencing of this TCR beta chain was carried out in a study of naive and memory T cell subsets. Two oligonucleotides, mixed equimolar, formed the beta constant-region primer covering TRBC1 and TRBC2. Ligation attached a single-stranded oligonucleotide with a 12-nucleotide UMI and the SP2 primer to the cDNA 3' end. Each CDR3 protein gets one entry after TCRdb re-called the UMI-ligation and nested PCR reads with MiXCR. The sample yields about 90,000 distinct CDR3 sequences, 7% to 8% seen once. V gave up 5 bases and J gave up 7 bases, with 15 bases separating them. The CDR3 extends over 13 amino acids. The germline V gene has CDR1 LNHDA and CDR2 SQIVND (reference sequence). This clonotype was detected a few times. Its antigen remains unknown. Four subsets defined by CD45RA and CD27 were sorted after CD3, CD4, CD8 and live/dead staining. Study results and limitations: In naive cells, over 90% of TCR sequences were seen only once. Gini index rose across naive, CM, EM and EMRA in CD4 and CD8.

The TCR originated in a human donor in good health. The chain is built from TRBV19 and TRBJ2-7, with D unclear. Material: central memory CD4+ T cells from blood. The CDR3 loop reads CASSPYPSPEQYF. The CDR3 nucleotides read TGTGCCAGTAGTCCTTACCCGAGCCCTGAGCAGTACTTC.